A selection of T cell receptor beta chains follows, all from one sample in a study of blood T cell repertoires in COVID-19. Produced via immunoSEQ multiplex PCR; TCRdb's table is partial and in-frame only. Of about 320,000 clones listed, around 90% are singletons. Sequenced input: PBMCs or T cells enriched from blood (not recorded which). These receptors came from a man aged 55 to 70 who had recovered from COVID-19. Both conserved end residues are part of each CDR3. The order of the fields is V gene, J gene, D gene, clone size, CDR3 DNA, CDR3 protein. A D gene is named only where the DNA matches it firmly. Not every row has a clone size; where given, it reads once, few, many or a size class.

>TRBV15|TRBJ1-1|TRBD1|once
TGTGCCACCAGCAGGGACAGGGAGAGGACTGAAGCTTTCTTT
CATSRDRERTEAFF
>TRBV27|TRBJ2-3|TRBD2|-
TGTGCCAGCAGTCCCCGAAGCGGGAGACCCCACACAGATACGCAGTATTTT
CASSPRSGRPHTDTQYF
>TRBV29-1|TRBJ1-2|-|-
TGCAGCGTTGAAGTGGGCCCCTATGGCTACACCTTC
CSVEVGPYGYTF
>TRBV19|TRBJ2-6|-|-
TGTGCCAGTAAGGCGGAAAAAAGCTCTGGGGCCAACGTCCTGACTTTC
CASKAEKSSGANVLTF
>TRBV9|TRBJ2-1|-|-
TGTGCCAGCAGCGTAGTGGATAGCCACAATGAGCAGTTCTTC
CASSVVDSHNEQFF
>TRBV5-1|TRBJ1-1|TRBD1|-
TGCGCCAGCAGCCGACAGGGAAACACTGAAGCTTTCTTT
CASSRQGNTEAFF
>TRBV3-1/TRBV3-2|TRBJ2-5|TRBD2|once
TGTGCCAGCAGCCATCGTACTAGCGTAGAGACCCAGTACTTC
CASSHRTSVETQYF
>TRBV23-1|TRBJ1-2|TRBD1|-
TGCGCCAGCAGTCACCCCAGGGACAGCCCCCACTATGGCTACACCTTC
CASSHPRDSPHYGYTF
>TRBV7-3|TRBJ2-6|-|-
TGTGCCAGCAGCTCGGGTGGGAGGACTGGGGCCAACGTCCTGACTTTC
CASSSGGRTGANVLTF
>TRBV27|TRBJ1-1|-|once
TGTGCCAGCAGTTTATTGTGGAGAAACACTGAAGCTTTCTTT
CASSLLWRNTEAFF
>TRBV11-2|TRBJ2-2|TRBD2|-
TGTGCCAGCAGCTCTGGACTAGCGGGAGAGGCCGGGGAGCTGTTTTTT
CASSSGLAGEAGELFF
>TRBV9|TRBJ2-3|-|-
TGTGCCAGCAGCGTAGCGGGGAGCACAGATACGCAGTATTTT
CASSVAGSTDTQYF
>TRBV6-5|TRBJ2-1|-|few
TGTGCCACCAAAGGCGGCGATGAGCAGTTCTTC
CATKGGDEQFF
>TRBV19|TRBJ2-3|TRBD2|-
TGTGCCACCTCCCCCGGGACTAGCGGGTGGGATACGCAGTATTTT
CATSPGTSGWDTQYF
>TRBV19|TRBJ2-2|TRBD2|-
TGTGCCAGTATGCGGGGGGCCCCGAACACCGGGGAGCTGTTTTTT
CASMRGAPNTGELFF
>TRBV11-1|TRBJ2-1|TRBD2|-
TGTGCCAGCAGCTTTTTAAGCGGGAGGGCCCTAGGAGAGCAGTTCTTC
CASSFLSGRALGEQFF
>TRBV2|TRBJ1-1|-|-
TGTGCCAGCACAGGAACTATACGGGAGAGTGAAGCTTTCTTT
CASTGTIRESEAFF
>TRBV6-1|TRBJ1-1|-|few
TGTGCCAGCAGTGTAAGTGGTAGGAGCTACACTTTGAACACTGAAGCTTTCTTT
CASSVSGRSYTLNTEAFF
>TRBV9|TRBJ1-1|-|-
TGTGCCAGCAGCGTAGCAGCGGGAAACACTGAAGCTTTCTTT
CASSVAAGNTEAFF
>TRBV30|TRBJ2-1|-|-
TGTGCCTGGAGAAGCATTCCAACCACGAACAATGAGCAGTTCTTC
CAWRSIPTTNNEQFF
>TRBV21-1|TRBJ1-5|-|-
TGTGCCAGCAGCGCACCCCGGGACAAAAGCCAGCCCCAGCATTTT
CASSAPRDKSQPQHF
>TRBV7-2|TRBJ2-4|-|-
TGTGCCAGCAGCTCCGAACTAGCTATAAACATTCAGTACTTC
CASSSELAINIQYF
>TRBV19|TRBJ2-1|-|-
TGTGCCAGTCGAGAAGGACTGAGCTCCTACAATGAGCAGTTCTTC
CASREGLSSYNEQFF
>TRBV5-8|TRBJ2-1|TRBD2|-
TGTGCCAGCAGGCGGACTAGCGGGAGGTCCTACAATGAGCAGTTCTTC
CASRRTSGRSYNEQFF
>TRBV28|TRBJ2-7|-|-
TGTGCCAGCACCCAATTGACAGCTACCTACGAGCAGTACTTC
CASTQLTATYEQYF
>TRBV28|TRBJ1-2|-|once
TGTGCCAGCAGTTTACGGGACTATGGCTACACCTTC
CASSLRDYGYTF